This is a list of T cell receptor beta chains from one sample in a study of CD4 T cells in relation to SARS-CoV-2 and coronaviruses. These receptors' targets are unknown. Assay: immunoSEQ multiplex PCR; the TCRdb copy retains only in-frame clones and omits some. Among 35,000 to 45,000 clones, more than 65% were seen once, and the ten largest hold roughly 22%. Sequences were obtained from memory CD4+ T cells from PBMCs, cultured in vitro. All receptors come from an adult with COVID-19. The CDR3 runs from the conserved cysteine through the conserved F or W. The D gene is left open where the match is weak. Clone size is not always given. Where it is, it says once, few, many or a class for expanded clones.

TRBD1 TRBJ2-2 TRBV5-1 once CASSWIDRGRTRGNTGELFF TGCGCCAGCAGCTGGATCGACAGGGGTCGAACTCGGGGGAACACCGGGGAGCTGTTTTTT
TRBD2 TRBJ2-7 TRBV3-1/TRBV3-2 . CASSRTSAEQYF TGTGCCAGCAGCCGTACTAGCGCCGAGCAGTACTTC
. TRBJ2-5 TRBV6-1 few CASSEVKGSQETQYF TGTGCCAGCAGTGAAGTCAAGGGTTCCCAAGAGACCCAGTACTTC
. TRBJ2-2 TRBV6-4 few CASSDSDTGELFF TGTGCCAGCAGTGACTCCGACACCGGGGAGCTGTTTTTT
TRBD1 TRBJ2-3 TRBV7-9 . CASSFRTGVTRTDTQYF TGTGCCAGCAGCTTCCGGACAGGGGTCACTCGCACAGATACGCAGTATTTT
. TRBJ2-3 TRBV7-7 . CASSSPLAHYTATDTQYF TGTGCCAGCAGCTCCCCGCTAGCGCACTATACAGCCACAGATACGCAGTATTTT
. TRBJ2-2 TRBV12-5 . CASGLWQGSGELFF TGTGCTAGTGGTCTCTGGCAGGGGTCCGGGGAGCTGTTTTTT
. TRBJ2-5 TRBV11-2 . CASSQQETQYF TGTGCCAGCAGCCAACAAGAGACCCAGTACTTC
. TRBJ2-7 TRBV7-6 . CASSHGGGQASYEQYF TGTGCCAGCAGCCATGGAGGGGGGCAGGCTTCCTACGAGCAGTACTTC
. TRBJ2-3 TRBV6-5 . CASSATGSTDTQYF TGTGCCAGCAGCGCCACAGGGAGCACAGATACGCAGTATTTT
. TRBJ2-3 TRBV27 . CASSSRRLYGDTQYF TGTGCCAGCAGTTCTCGGCGGTTATACGGAGATACGCAGTATTTT
. TRBJ2-6 TRBV28 . CASSLSLARANVLTF TGTGCCAGCAGTTTATCCCTGGCAAGGGCCAACGTCCTGACTTTC
. TRBJ2-3 TRBV14 few CASSQQMGSTDTQYF TGTGCCAGCAGCCAACAGATGGGTAGCACAGATACGCAGTATTTT
. TRBJ2-3 TRBV7-8 . CASSSLGYTQYF TGTGCCAGCAGCTCCCTGGGCTATACGCAGTATTTT
. TRBJ2-2 TRBV11-2 . CASNLLLVHTGELFF TGTGCCAGCAATCTCCTGTTGGTTCACACCGGGGAGCTGTTTTTT
. TRBJ2-6 TRBV4-3 . CASSQARGAGANVLTF TGCGCCAGCAGCCAAGCTAGGGGTGCTGGGGCCAACGTCCTGACTTTC
. TRBJ1-6 TRBV7-2 . CASSFNPGRNSPLHF TGTGCCAGCAGCTTCAACCCGGGGCGGAATTCACCCCTCCACTTT
TRBD1 TRBJ1-1 TRBV5-4 . CASCPDRGNTEAFF TGTGCCAGCTGCCCGGACAGGGGAAACACTGAAGCTTTCTTT
TRBD2 TRBJ2-1 TRBV6-1 . CASSDQHLAASEQFF TGTGCCAGCAGTGATCAGCATCTAGCGGCTAGTGAGCAGTTCTTC
. TRBJ2-1 TRBV10-3 . CAIKSSYNEQFF TGTGCCATCAAGTCTTCTTACAATGAGCAGTTCTTC
TRBD2 TRBJ2-5 TRBV4-3 . CASSQDLSGGGETQYF TGCGCCAGCAGCCAAGATTTGTCGGGAGGGGGAGAGACCCAGTACTTC
TRBD1 TRBJ2-7 TRBV28 . CASSFTRTGPTYEQYF TGTGCCAGCAGTTTTACGAGGACAGGACCGACCTACGAGCAGTACTTC
TRBD1 TRBJ1-1 TRBV5-1 . CASSLEGQVGEAFF TGCGCCAGCAGCTTGGAGGGACAGGTGGGGGAAGCTTTCTTT
. TRBJ1-1 TRBV4-1 . CASSHLAGNPEAFF TGCGCCAGCAGCCACCTGGCAGGGAACCCTGAAGCTTTCTTT
. TRBJ1-3 TRBV5-6 . CASSLVSGSVSGNTIYF TGTGCCAGCAGCTTGGTTAGCGGCAGCGTCTCTGGAAACACCATATATTTT
. TRBJ1-2 TRBV30 few CAWSEGQGLGYTF TGTGCCTGGAGTGAGGGGCAGGGACTCGGCTACACCTTC
TRBD2 TRBJ2-7 TRBV30 . CAWAPVAGYEQYF TGTGCCTGGGCCCCAGTAGCGGGGTACGAGCAGTACTTC
. TRBJ2-3 TRBV6-5 . CASSHRRRDTDTQYF TGTGCCAGCAGCCATCGGCGGCGGGACACAGATACGCAGTATTTT
TRBD1 TRBJ2-7 TRBV2 once CASSEWQGAGEQYF TGTGCCAGCAGTGAATGGCAGGGGGCAGGCGAGCAGTACTTC
. TRBJ1-4 TRBV2 . CASSELGMATNEKLFF TGTGCCAGCAGTGAACTGGGGATGGCGACTAATGAAAAACTGTTTTTT
. TRBJ2-7 TRBV28 . CASSRTQGSYEQYF TGTGCCAGCAGCCGAACACAGGGCTCCTACGAGCAGTACTTC
. TRBJ2-3 TRBV7-9 few CASSFRTPDTQYF TGTGCCAGCAGCTTCCGAACCCCCGATACGCAGTATTTT
. TRBJ1-1 TRBV11-2 . CASSWGETMNTEAFF TGTGCCAGCAGCTGGGGGGAGACTATGAACACTGAAGCTTTCTTT
TRBD1 TRBJ1-5 TRBV19 . CASNTGGGGNQPQHF TGTGCCAGTAACACAGGGGGCGGGGGCAATCAGCCCCAGCATTTT
. TRBJ1-6 TRBV4-2 . CASSQGSDNSPLHF TGTGCCAGCAGCCAAGGGTCGGATAATTCACCCCTCCACTTT
. TRBJ2-7 TRBV24-1 . CATSDPTESSYEQYF TGTGCCACCAGTGATCCAACAGAGAGCTCCTACGAGCAGTACTTC
. TRBJ2-3 TRBV30 . CAWSVTGDTQYF TGTGCCTGGAGTGTAACGGGAGATACGCAGTATTTT
TRBD1 TRBJ1-5 TRBV28 few CASSPDRDGQPQHF TGTGCCAGCAGTCCCGACAGGGATGGTCAGCCCCAGCATTTT
. TRBJ2-7 TRBV5-5 . CASSLAGTEAYEQYF TGTGCCAGCAGCTTGGCCGGGACCGAGGCCTACGAGCAGTACTTC
. TRBJ1-5 TRBV7-2 . CASSLVSDGNQPQHF TGTGCCAGCAGCTTAGTGAGTGATGGGAATCAGCCCCAGCATTTT
. TRBJ2-1 TRBV4-1 once CASSQRPPYEQFF TGCGCCAGCAGCCAAAGACCTCCATATGAGCAGTTCTTC
. TRBJ1-5 TRBV4-3 few CASSQSTVQPQHF TGCGCCAGCAGCCAATCTACAGTTCAGCCCCAGCATTTT
. TRBJ2-6 TRBV9 . CASSVGSRAGANVLTF TGTGCCAGCAGCGTAGGTTCCCGGGCTGGGGCCAACGTCCTGACTTTC
TRBD2 TRBJ2-5 TRBV3-1/TRBV3-2 . CASSQGTGLAIETQYF TGTGCCAGCAGCCAAGGGACGGGACTAGCTATAGAGACCCAGTACTTC
. TRBJ2-5 TRBV12-3/TRBV12-4 . CASSLRPQETQYF TGTGCCAGCAGTTTACGTCCGCAAGAGACCCAGTACTTC
TRBD2 TRBJ2-1 TRBV5-6 . CASSSGLAVNNEQFF TGTGCCAGCAGCTCGGGACTAGCGGTGAACAATGAGCAGTTCTTC
. TRBJ2-6 TRBV6-4 . CASRGSGANVLTF TGTGCCAGCCGGGGGTCTGGGGCCAACGTCCTGACTTTC
. TRBJ1-3 TRBV3-1/TRBV3-2 . CASSLSGNTIYF TGTGCCAGCAGCCTCTCTGGAAACACCATATATTTT
. TRBJ1-5 TRBV4-1 . CASSQDGGLGNQPQHF TGCGCCAGCAGCCAAGACGGGGGGCTCGGCAATCAGCCCCAGCATTTT
. TRBJ1-1 TRBV10-3 . CAISDVLRRLGDTEAFF TGTGCCATCAGTGATGTACTCCGTCGCCTGGGGGACACTGAAGCTTTCTTT
. TRBJ2-7 TRBV9 . CASSVKKQGEGYEQYF TGTGCCAGCAGCGTAAAGAAACAGGGGGAGGGCTACGAGCAGTACTTC
. TRBJ1-5 TRBV24-1 few CATRGAANQPQHF TGTGCCACCAGGGGGGCCGCAAATCAGCCCCAGCATTTT
TRBD1 TRBJ2-5 TRBV18 . CASSPWGRGPSEETQYF TGTGCCAGCTCACCATGGGGCAGGGGGCCATCGGAAGAGACCCAGTACTTC
TRBD1 TRBJ1-1 TRBV19 few CASSTTTRQGGNTEAFF TGTGCCAGTAGTACCACCACCCGACAGGGCGGGAACACTGAAGCTTTCTTT
TRBD2 TRBJ2-3 TRBV4-2 . CASSQDQLGGRGTDTQYF TGTGCCAGCAGCCAAGATCAGTTAGGCGGGAGGGGCACAGATACGCAGTATTTT
TRBD1 TRBJ1-1 TRBV5-6 . CASSWDSHEAFF TGTGCCAGCAGCTGGGACAGCCATGAAGCTTTCTTT
TRBD2 TRBJ2-5 TRBV4-1 . CASSQPGLAGGLWETQYF TGCGCCAGCAGCCAGCCGGGACTAGCGGGAGGGCTTTGGGAGACCCAGTACTTC
. TRBJ2-2 TRBV5-6 . CASSFLGQGRTGELFF TGTGCCAGCAGCTTTTTGGGCCAGGGGAGGACCGGGGAGCTGTTTTTT
. TRBJ1-5 TRBV6-5 . CASGGVGPQHF TGTGCCAGCGGGGGGGTGGGCCCCCAGCATTTT